This entry lists 27 T cell receptor beta chains sequenced from one sample in a study of CD8 T cells in Susac syndrome. It was with random hexamers that roughly 0.45 to 1 ug RNA was reverse transcribed. From the immunoSEQ multiplex PCR reads, TCRdb called clonotypes with MiXCR, one entry per CDR3 protein. This table has around 170,000 distinct CDR3 sequences, about 90% appearing once. Sequencing was performed on CD4+ T cells from PBMCs. These receptors all come from a human donor in good health.

The chain has TRBV7-2 and TRBJ2-7; no firm D call. Germline CDR1 SGHTA, CDR2 FQGNSA. This CDR3 spans 13 amino acids. The V and J ends lost 5 bases and 1 base respectively, with 9 bases between them. For the CDR3, the DNA is TGTGCCAGCAGCAGAATGGAATCCTACGAGCAGTACTTC. It translates to CASSRMESYEQYF.

The chain has TRBV19 and TRBJ2-2; 7 nucleotides line up with TRBD2. Trimming at V came to 8 bases and at J to 4 bases, leaving 7 bases not matched to a gene. Germline V lookup: CDR1 LNHDA, CDR2 SQIVND (reference sequence). The CDR3 runs to 14 residues. The CDR3 DNA sequence: TGTGCCAGTGATAGCGGGCAATCCACCGGGGAGCTGTTTTTT. The encoded protein is CASDSGQSTGELFF.

This chain connects TRBV7-3 to TRBJ2-5; 9 nucleotides agree with TRBD2. The germline V gene has CDR1 SGHTA and CDR2 FQGTGA. The CDR3 is 16 amino acids. J was trimmed by 2 bases and V by 5 bases; bases with no gene match: 9. The CDR3 region has the DNA TGTGCCAGCAGCCCAAACCGACTAGCGGCACAAGAGACCCAGTACTTC. It translates to CASSPNRLAAQETQYF.

This clonotype was seen more than once but under ten times. The chain combines TRBV5-1 with TRBJ2-7; maybe TRBD1 (7 bases). V shed 4 bases and J shed 3 bases, with 11 bases lying between them. CDR3 size: 13 residues. The V gene's germline CDR1 is SGHRS and CDR2 YFSETQ. CDR3 amino acids: CASSAGQIYEQYF. For the CDR3, the DNA is TGCGCCAGCAGCGCGGGACAGATCTACGAGCAGTACTTC.

The chain links TRBV6-2 or TRBV6-3 to TRBJ2-5; no clear D. Per germline, CDR1 MNHEY and CDR2 SVGEGT. Trimming left V 8 bases short and J 2 bases short, with 9 bases between. This CDR3 spans 12 amino acids. The CDR3 sequence: CASAQAQETQYF. The CDR3 DNA is TGTGCCAGCGCCCAGGCACAAGAGACCCAGTACTTC.

V is TRBV5-1 and J is TRBJ1-5, with 9 positions matching TRBD1. This CDR3 region has 15 residues. The ends lost 3 bases at V and 1 base at J; junction bases unmatched: 2. Germline V gene sequence: CDR1 SGHRS, CDR2 YFSETQ. The CDR3: CASSSTGGSNQPQHF. CDR3 nucleotides: TGCGCCAGCAGCTCGACAGGGGGAAGCAATCAGCCCCAGCATTTT.

The chain uses TRBV30 and TRBJ1-2; no clear D gene. CDR1 and CDR2 (germline): GTSNPN, SVGIG (reference sequence). CDR3 length equals 12 residues. V dropped 1 base and J dropped 2 bases, with 5 bases sitting between them. The CDR3 DNA follows: TGTGCCTGGAGTGCCCAAAACTATGGCTACACCTTC. Its translation is CAWSAQNYGYTF. Using reference TRBV30 and TRBJ1-2 for the parts outside the CDR3, the full variable domain is SQTIHQWPATLVQPVGSPLSLECTVEGTSNPNLYWYRQAAGRGLQLLFYSVGIGQISSEVPQNLSASRPQDRQFILSSKKLLLSDSGFYLCAWSAQNYGYTFGSGTRLTVV.

This chain joins TRBV2 and TRBJ1-1, with 7 bases fitting TRBD1. The CDR3 has 14 residues. Germline CDR1 and CDR2: SNHLY and FYNNEI. The V segment lost 3 bases and the J segment 3 bases; nucleotides outside the gene matches: 4. The DNA for the CDR3 is TGTGCCAGCAGTGAGGGGACAGAGTACACTGAAGCTTTCTTT. Translating it yields CASSEGTEYTEAFF.

The chain employs TRBV7-9 and TRBJ2-1, with 15 bases matching TRBD2. CDR3 size: 15 residues. The V gene end was trimmed by 3 bases and the J gene end by 15 bases; junction bases not matched to a gene: 9. CDR1 is SEHNR and CDR2 is FQNEAQ in the germline V gene (reference sequence). The CDR3 DNA reads as TGTGCCAGCAGCTTTCATGGACTAGCGGGAGGGAAACTGTTCTTC. This gives the protein CASSFHGLAGGKLFF.

The V gene is TRBV28, the J gene TRBJ2-5; TRBD1 matches at 11 bases. CDR3 length: 16 residues. J gave up 5 bases and V 4 bases, and 9 bases lay outside the gene matches. Germline V CDR1 and CDR2: MDHEN, SYDVKM. This CDR3 is CASSSAGQGVEETQYF. For the CDR3, the DNA is TGTGCCAGCAGTTCTGCGGGACAGGGGGTTGAGGAGACCCAGTACTTC.

The chain has TRBV10-3 and TRBJ1-5; a weak D match, TRBD1 (5 bases). Trimming took off 4 bases at V and 0 bases at J, with 13 bases between the two ends. The CDR3 has 16 residues. CDR1 ENHRY and CDR2 SYGVKD come from the germline V gene. The CDR3 spells CAISGGRVNSNQPQHF. The CDR3 coding sequence is TGTGCCATCAGTGGGGGACGGGTGAATAGCAATCAGCCCCAGCATTTT.

The chain couples TRBV5-1 to TRBJ1-4; no clear D gene. CDR3 length: 14 amino acids. Germline V CDR1 and CDR2: SGHRS, YFSETQ. Trimming cost V 4 bases and J 1 base, with 8 bases left between them. CDR3 coding DNA: TGCGCCAGCAGCCCAAGTGGAACTAATGAAAAACTGTTTTTT. This sequence encodes CASSPSGTNEKLFF.

The V and J genes are TRBV6-2 or TRBV6-3 and TRBJ2-7, with a possible D match to TRBD2 (6 bases). V shed 6 bases and J shed 0 bases, with 12 bases lying between them. Germline loops: CDR1 MNHEY, CDR2 SVGEGT. The CDR3 sequence is 14 residues long. The chain's CDR3 is CASSRDWSSYEQYF. DNA of the CDR3: TGTGCCAGCAGCCGGGACTGGAGCTCCTACGAGCAGTACTTC.

DNA of the CDR3: TGTGCCAGCAGCTTGGTCAGCTCGGCGGGTGAGCAGTACTTC. As protein: CASSLVSSAGEQYF. This chain links TRBV13 with TRBJ2-7; D is possibly TRBD2 (5 bases). Per germline, CDR1 PRHDT and CDR2 FYEKMQ (reference sequence). Deletions cut 3 bases from V and 7 bases from J, with 16 bases between. CDR3 length equals 14 residues.

CDR3 DNA: TGTGCCAGCAGGCCCGGACAGGGAGTCTATGGCTACACCTTC. This sequence encodes CASRPGQGVYGYTF. This rearrangement joins TRBV6-2 or TRBV6-3 to TRBJ1-2, with 8 positions matching TRBD1. The length of the CDR3 is 14 residues. Germline CDR1 is MNHEY and CDR2 is SVGEGT. The V and J ends lost 6 bases and 4 bases, in that order; junction bases with no gene match: 7.

The chain combines TRBV7-2 with TRBJ1-3; D gene uncertain. There are 16 residues in the CDR3. Per the germline V gene, CDR1 is SGHTA and CDR2 is FQGNSA. V was trimmed by 5 bases and J by 0 bases, leaving 14 bases between them. As DNA, the CDR3 is TGTGCCAGCAGCCGAATGGGTCGGACCTCTGGAAACACCATATATTTT. Translated, it gives CASSRMGRTSGNTIYF.

The chain recombines TRBV20-1 with TRBJ2-5, with 7 bases aligning to TRBD1. Losses at the gene ends were 3 bases for V and 4 bases for J; bases not matched to a gene: 2. Germline V gene lookup returns CDR1 DFQATT and CDR2 SNEGSKA (reference sequence). The CDR3 is 12 amino acids. This CDR3 is CSASPGGETQYF. The DNA for the CDR3 is TGCAGTGCTAGTCCAGGGGGAGAGACCCAGTACTTC.

V usage is TRBV12-3 or TRBV12-4 and J usage is TRBJ2-2; TRBD2 matches at 7 bases. With 6 bases clipped from V and 3 bases from J, the junction kept 4 bases outside the gene matches. The CDR3 covers 14 residues. The DNA of the CDR3 is TGTGCCAGCAGCCGGGGGGACCACACCGGGGAGCTGTTTTTT. It yields the protein CASSRGDHTGELFF.

This chain connects TRBV4-1 to TRBJ2-5; possibly TRBD1 or TRBD2 for D (5 bases each). Germline loops: CDR1 MGHRA, CDR2 YSYEKL. The CDR3 loop spans 15 amino acids. The V end lost 3 bases, the J end lost 5 bases, and 16 bases lay between the germline ends. The CDR3 protein is CASSQTFGTWETQYF. DNA of the CDR3: TGCGCCAGCAGCCAGACGTTTGGGACGTGGGAGACCCAGTACTTC.

The chain links TRBV29-1 to TRBJ2-7; unclear D gene. V dropped 7 bases and J dropped 0 bases, with 10 bases sitting between them. The V gene's germline CDR1 is SQVTM and CDR2 ANQGSEA. The CDR3 length is 12 residues. DNA for the CDR3: TGCAGCGCCCGGACGGTCTCCTACGAGCAGTACTTC. Protein sequence: CSARTVSYEQYF.

This clonotype turned up a few times. The rearrangement uses TRBV5-1 and TRBJ1-1; 9 bases map to TRBD1. The CDR3 runs to 17 residues. CDR1 is SGHRS, CDR2 YFSETQ, per germline. After removal of 0 bases from V and 3 bases from J, the junction contained 9 bases not matched to a gene. The CDR3 sequence is CASSLAQGADGDTEAFF. DNA for the CDR3: TGCGCCAGCAGCTTGGCACAGGGGGCAGACGGCGACACTGAAGCTTTCTTT.

The CDR3 here is CATSRDQGRSEQYF. In DNA form, the CDR3 reads TGTGCCACCAGCAGAGATCAGGGCAGGTCCGAGCAGTACTTC. The V and J genes are TRBV15 and TRBJ2-7; D is possibly TRBD1 (5 bases). CDR1 and CDR2 (germline): LNHNV, YYDKDF (reference sequence). The CDR3 runs to 14 residues. The V end lost 0 bases, the J end lost 6 bases, and 12 bases lay between the germline ends.

The genes are TRBV7-9 and TRBJ1-2, with TRBD1 matching 9 bases. Germline V CDR1 and CDR2: SEHNR, FQNEAQ (reference sequence). After removal of 7 bases from V and 6 bases from J, the junction contained 12 bases not matched to a gene. CDR3 length: 15 residues. The CDR3 DNA reads as TGTGCCAGCACCACAAGGGACAGGGAATGGAATGGCTACACCTTC. It is translated as CASTTRDREWNGYTF.

The V gene is TRBV7-9, the J gene TRBJ2-1; the match to TRBD2 covers 8 bases. Losses at the gene ends were 6 bases for V and 4 bases for J; bases not matched to a gene: 5. The V gene's germline CDR1 is SEHNR and CDR2 FQNEAQ (reference sequence). The CDR3 sequence is 14 residues long. Here the CDR3 reads CASRATSVYNEQFF. The DNA for the CDR3 is TGTGCCAGCAGGGCGACTAGCGTTTACAATGAGCAGTTCTTC.

The CDR3 reads CASSYGTLWNIQYF. The CDR3 bases are TGTGCCAGCAGTTACGGGACCCTCTGGAACATTCAGTACTTC. The chain couples TRBV6-2 or TRBV6-3 to TRBJ2-4; the D gene could be TRBD1 or TRBD2 (5 bases each). Germline assignment: CDR1 MNHEY and CDR2 SVGEGT. V lost 2 bases to trimming and J lost 7 bases, with 12 bases between them. This CDR3 comprises 14 residues.

As DNA, the CDR3 is TGTGCCAGTAGTATAGAACGGAGCAATCAGCCCCAGCATTTT. It codes for CASSIERSNQPQHF. The chain carries TRBV19 and TRBJ1-5, with D uncertain. The V gene lost 0 bases and the J gene lost 1 base, with 4 bases spanning the gap. The CDR3 runs 14 residues. Germline V lookup: CDR1 LNHDA, CDR2 SQIVND (reference sequence).

This clonotype is a singleton in its sample. This sequence joins TRBV7-2 and TRBJ1-1; the D is unclear. CDR3 length: 13 amino acids. Trimming shortened V by 3 bases and J by 0 bases, and 5 bases separated the two germline ends. Germline V gene sequence: CDR1 SGHTA, CDR2 FQGNSA. CDR3 residues: CASSFLMNTEAFF. The CDR3 region has the DNA TGTGCCAGCAGCTTCTTAATGAACACTGAAGCTTTCTTT.